The TCR beta chain under discussion was sequenced for a study of blood T cells in healthy people across ages. Germline trimming cut 6 bases from V and 4 bases from J; bases unmatched to any gene: 8. This CDR3 region has 16 residues. In germline, CDR1 is SGHVS, CDR2 FQNEAQ. A second PCR of 7 to 11 cycles used a sample-barcoded 5' primer and a J-beta primer mix. Via MiXCR, TCRdb re-called the 5' RACE reads, giving one row per CDR3 protein. Here the sample spans fewer than 650,000 distinct CDR3 sequences, about 27% being singletons. In addition, the sample was reused for a study of T cells of mothers and their children.

This sequence originates from a boy aged 2-15 years in good health. The sample consisted of blood. This chain links TRBV7-8 with TRBJ2-7, with 14 nucleotides matching TRBD2. The CDR3 spells CASSPMGLAGEYEQYF. The CDR3 DNA reads as TGTGCCAGCAGTCCGATGGGACTAGCGGGAGAGTACGAGCAGTACTTC.